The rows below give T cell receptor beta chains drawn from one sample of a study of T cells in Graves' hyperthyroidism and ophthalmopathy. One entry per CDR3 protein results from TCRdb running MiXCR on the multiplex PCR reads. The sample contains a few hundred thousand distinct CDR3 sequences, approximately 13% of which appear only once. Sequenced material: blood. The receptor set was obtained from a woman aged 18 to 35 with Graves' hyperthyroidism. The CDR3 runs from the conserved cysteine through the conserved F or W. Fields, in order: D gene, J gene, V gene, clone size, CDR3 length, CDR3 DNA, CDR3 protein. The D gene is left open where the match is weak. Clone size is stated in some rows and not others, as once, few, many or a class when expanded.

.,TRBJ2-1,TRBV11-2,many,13,TGTGCCAGCAGCGTTAATCCCCGAAATGAGCAGTTCTTC,CASSVNPRNEQFF
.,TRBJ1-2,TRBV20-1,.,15,TGCAGTGCTACCGGGACTGAAACCCCCCACTATGGCTACACCTTC,CSATGTETPHYGYTF
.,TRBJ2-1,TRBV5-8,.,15,TGTGCCAGCAGCCCGGGGCAGGGCCCTTACAATGAGCAGTTCTTC,CASSPGQGPYNEQFF
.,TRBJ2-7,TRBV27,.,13,TGTGCCAGCAGTCCCCAGACAGAATACGAGCAGTACTTC,CASSPQTEYEQYF
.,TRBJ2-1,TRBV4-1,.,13,TGTGCCAGCAGCTTGTGGGGGGCGGATGAGCAGTTCTTC,CASSLWGADEQFF
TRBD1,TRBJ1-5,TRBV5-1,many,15,TGCGCCAGCAGCGCGACAGGGGAAGGCAATCAGCCCCAGCATTTT,CASSATGEGNQPQHF
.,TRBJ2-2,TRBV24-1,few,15,TGTGCCACCAGTGATTCCCCTGACGAGGCCGGGGAGCTGTTTTTT,CATSDSPDEAGELFF
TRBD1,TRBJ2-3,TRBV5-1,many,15,TGCGCCAGCAGCCGACAGGGTTCGGGCACAGATACGCAGTATTTT,CASSRQGSGTDTQYF
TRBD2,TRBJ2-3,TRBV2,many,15,TGTGCCAGCAGCGCACTAGCGCTTTACACAGATACGCAGTATTTT,CASSALALYTDTQYF
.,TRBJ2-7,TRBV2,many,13,TGTGCCAGCAGCTGGACGGCCTCCTACGAGCAGTACTTC,CASSWTASYEQYF
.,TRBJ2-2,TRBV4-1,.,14,TGCGCCAGCAGCCAAGGGGCCCAGGTCGGGGAGCTGTTTTTT,CASSQGAQVGELFF
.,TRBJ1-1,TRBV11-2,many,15,TGTGCCAGCAGCACCCGAAGGGACCTGAACACTGAAGCTTTCTTT,CASSTRRDLNTEAFF
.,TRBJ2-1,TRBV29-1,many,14,TGCAGCGTTGAGCATGGATATACCTACAATGAGCAGTTCTTC,CSVEHGYTYNEQFF
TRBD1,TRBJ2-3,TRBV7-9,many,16,TGTGCCAGCAGCCCCGCCGGACAGGGGGGCGCAGATACGCAGTATTTT,CASSPAGQGGADTQYF
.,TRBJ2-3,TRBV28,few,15,TGTGCCAGCAGTTTGGCGTCGGGAAGTGTTGATACGCAGTATTTT,CASSLASGSVDTQYF
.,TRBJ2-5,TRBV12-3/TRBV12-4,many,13,TGTGCCAGCAGTTTCCCCAGCCAAGAGACCCAGTACTTC,CASSFPSQETQYF
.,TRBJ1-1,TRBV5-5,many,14,TGTGCCAGCAGCTTGACGGACACGAACACTGAAGCTTTCTTT,CASSLTDTNTEAFF
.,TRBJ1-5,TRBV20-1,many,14,TGCAGTGCTAGTCTGGAGACCCTCAATCAGCCCCAGCATTTT,CSASLETLNQPQHF
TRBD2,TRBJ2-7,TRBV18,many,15,TGTGCCAGCTCACCGATTCCTAGCGGGATATACGAGCAGTACTTC,CASSPIPSGIYEQYF
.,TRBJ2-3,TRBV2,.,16,TGTGCCAGCAGCCAAGTCGGGGGCGGAATCACAGATACGCAGTATTTT,CASSQVGGGITDTQYF
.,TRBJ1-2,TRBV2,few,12,TGTGCCAGCAGTCTCGGGCCTCGGGGCTACACCTTC,CASSLGPRGYTF
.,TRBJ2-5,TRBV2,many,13,TGTGCCAGCATGAGGGGACTGGGGGAGACCCAGTACTTC,CASMRGLGETQYF
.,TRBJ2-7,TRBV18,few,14,TGTGCCAGCTCACCAGAGACAGGGGAGGGCGAGCAGTACTTC,CASSPETGEGEQYF
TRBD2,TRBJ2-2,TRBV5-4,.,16,TGTGCCAGCAGCCCCGGGGGGGGACTGAACACCGGGGAGCTGTTTTTT,CASSPGGGLNTGELFF
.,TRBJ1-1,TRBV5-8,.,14,TGTGCCAGTAGTATTGGCCAGGTAATCACTGAAGCTTTCTTT,CASSIGQVITEAFF
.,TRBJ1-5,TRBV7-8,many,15,TGTGCCAGCAGCTTAGATGGGGGGGCAGGTCAGCCCCAGCATTTT,CASSLDGGAGQPQHF
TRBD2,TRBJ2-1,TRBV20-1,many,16,TGCAGTGCTAGAGATTCATGGACTAGCGGGAGTGGTGAGCAGTTCTTC,CSARDSWTSGSGEQFF
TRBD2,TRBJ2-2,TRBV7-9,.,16,TGTGCCAGCAGCCCGAGACTAGCGGGAGGGACCGGGGAGCTGTTTTTT,CASSPRLAGGTGELFF
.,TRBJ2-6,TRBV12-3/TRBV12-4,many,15,TGTGCCAGCAGCCCGACCGGATATGGGGCCAACGTCCTGACTTTC,CASSPTGYGANVLTF
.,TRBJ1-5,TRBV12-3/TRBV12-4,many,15,TGTGCCAGCAGTTTAATGGGGGCTGGCAATCAGCCCCAGCATTTT,CASSLMGAGNQPQHF
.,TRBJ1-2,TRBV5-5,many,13,TGTGCCAGCAGCTTGTACGGGGGCTATGGCTACACCTTC,CASSLYGGYGYTF
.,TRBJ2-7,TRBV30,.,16,TGTGCCTGGAGTAGGGGATTTAACTATTACTCCTACGAGCAGTACTTC,CAWSRGFNYYSYEQYF
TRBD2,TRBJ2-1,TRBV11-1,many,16,TGTGCCAGCAGCTTACCCCCGGCTAGCGGGAGCAATGAGCAGTTCTTC,CASSLPPASGSNEQFF
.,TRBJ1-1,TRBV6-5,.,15,TGTGCCAGCAGTTACCAGGACGACTCGGGTATTGAAGCTTTCTTT,CASSYQDDSGIEAFF
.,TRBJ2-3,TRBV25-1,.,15,TGTGCCAGCAGTGACCCCGGGGGGCTGACAGATACGCAGTATTTT,CASSDPGGLTDTQYF
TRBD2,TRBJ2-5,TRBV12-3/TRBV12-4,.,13,TGTGCCAGCAGTTTATCTAGCGGGGGGTTAACGTACTTC,CASSLSSGGLTYF
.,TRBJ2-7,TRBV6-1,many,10,TGTGCCAGCAGTGAGTTCGAGCAGTACTTC,CASSEFEQYF
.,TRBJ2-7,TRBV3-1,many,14,TGTGCCAGCAGCCTTCGGACTGAGTTTGGGGAGCAGTACTTC,CASSLRTEFGEQYF
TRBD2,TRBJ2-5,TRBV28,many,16,TGTGCCAGCAGTCTCCCCGGGACTAGCGGGGGTAAGACCCAGTACTTC,CASSLPGTSGGKTQYF
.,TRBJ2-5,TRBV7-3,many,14,TGTGCCAGCAGCCCGGTCGGCTCACAGGAGACCCAGTACTTC,CASSPVGSQETQYF
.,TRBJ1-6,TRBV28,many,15,TGTGCCAGCAGCCGCAGTCCGCTTAATAATTCACCCCTCCACTTT,CASSRSPLNNSPLHF
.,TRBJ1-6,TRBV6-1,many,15,TGTGCCAGCAGTCGAGGAGGCACGGATAATTCACCCCTCCACTTT,CASSRGGTDNSPLHF
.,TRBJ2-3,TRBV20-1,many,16,TGCAGTGTGTCCCGGGAAGGCAGGTCCCGCACAGATACGCAGTATTTT,CSVSREGRSRTDTQYF
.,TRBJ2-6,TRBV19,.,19,TGTGCCAGTAGTATAGACCCAGCCCTACACAACTCTGGGGCCAACGTCCTGACTTTC,CASSIDPALHNSGANVLTF
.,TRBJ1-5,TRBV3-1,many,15,TGTGCCAGCAGCCAAGGACCCTATAGCAATCAGCCCCAGCATTTT,CASSQGPYSNQPQHF
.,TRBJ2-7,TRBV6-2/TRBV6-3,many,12,TGTGCCAGCACGGGACATACCTACGAGCAGTACTTC,CASTGHTYEQYF
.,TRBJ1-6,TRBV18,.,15,TGTGCCAGCTCACTAAGACGGGGGGATAATTCACCCCTCCACTTT,CASSLRRGDNSPLHF
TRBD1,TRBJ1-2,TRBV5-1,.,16,TGCGCCAGCAGCCGGGACAGGGATGTAACGGGCTATGGCTACACCTTC,CASSRDRDVTGYGYTF
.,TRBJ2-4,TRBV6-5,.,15,TGTGCCAACATTCTCCTTAGGGCAGGGAAAAGCATTCAGTACTTC,CANILLRAGKSIQYF
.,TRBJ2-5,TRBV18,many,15,TGTGCCAGCTCACCGCGGTTAGGGGGGCAAGAGACCCAGTACTTC,CASSPRLGGQETQYF
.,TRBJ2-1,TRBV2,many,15,TGTGCCAGCAGTCCGAGGCTGTCACGCGTGAATGAGCAGTTCTTC,CASSPRLSRVNEQFF
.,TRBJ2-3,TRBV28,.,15,TGTGCCAGCAGTTGGACTGAGCCGGCATCAGATACGCAGTATTTT,CASSWTEPASDTQYF
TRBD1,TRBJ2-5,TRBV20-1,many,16,TGCAGTGCTAGAGATTGGCAGGGGGCCCTCCAAGAGACCCAGTACTTC,CSARDWQGALQETQYF
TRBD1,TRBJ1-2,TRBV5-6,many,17,TGTGCCAGCAGGCGGGTCGGGACAGGGGGCCACGGCTATGGCTACACCTTC,CASRRVGTGGHGYGYTF
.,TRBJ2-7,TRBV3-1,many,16,TGTGCCAGCAGCCCAGGGTTGGGCAGGTTCCGTCGCGAGCAGTACTTC,CASSPGLGRFRREQYF
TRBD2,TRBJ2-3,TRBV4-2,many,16,TGTGCCAGCAGCCCAATCGGGGGGTATGGCACAGATACGCAGTATTTT,CASSPIGGYGTDTQYF
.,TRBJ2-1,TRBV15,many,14,TGTGCCACCAGCGTGGCTAGGGAGGACAATGAGCAGTTCTTC,CATSVAREDNEQFF
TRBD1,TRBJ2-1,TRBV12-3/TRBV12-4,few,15,TGTGCCAGCAGAAAGACAGGGCCCCGTGGCAATGAGCAGTTCTTC,CASRKTGPRGNEQFF
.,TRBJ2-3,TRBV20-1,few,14,TGCAGTGCTAGAGACCCCCGAGGACAAAATACGCAGTATTTT,CSARDPRGQNTQYF